This note documents a single TCR beta chain sequence. Its antigen is unknown. This sample stems from a study of cytomegalovirus exposure and HLA in healthy donors. This CDR3 is built from 13 residues. Germline assignment: CDR1 SEHNR and CDR2 FQNEAQ (reference sequence). The V gene lost 4 bases and the J gene lost 5 bases, with 12 bases spanning the gap. With 60 Vbeta and 13 Jbeta primers, the PCR was carried out. Repertoires were generated with immunoSEQ multiplex PCR, while TCRdb's copy carries only in-frame clones and drops some. The sample holds over 200,000 clones, around 80% seen once. General study points: Most CMV-associated TCR beta chains were later found to appear HLA-restricted. Previously analyzed data showed that most TCR beta V segments were productive at a frequency of about 87% or about 30%. Presence/absence analyses assumed roughly uniform sequencing depth across donors. Several top significant clusters appeared, in a later analysis, to be linked to common viral pathogens.

The origin of this receptor is a male donor in good health and CMV-seronegative. V gene TRBV7-9 combines with J gene TRBJ2-7, with a possible D match to TRBD1 (5 bases). Sequencing was carried out using PBMCs. CDR3 DNA sequence: TGTGCCAGCAGCTCGGCAGGGTCTGACGAGCAGTACTTC. This codes for CASSSAGSDEQYF.